These 25 T cell receptor beta chains were all obtained from the same sample, sequenced in a study of blood T cell repertoires in COVID-19. Clones were read by immunoSEQ multiplex PCR, and TCRdb kept only the in-frame ones, dropping some. The table includes roughly 83,000 clones, more than 85% detected once. Sequencing was done on a sample of peripheral blood. Receptors were obtained from a man aged 80 or over with active or convalescent COVID-19.

J is TRBJ1-2 and V is TRBV3-1 (or the pseudogene TRBV3-2), with TRBD1 identical over 9 bases. Germline trimming cut 4 bases from V and 2 bases from J; bases unmatched to any gene: 5. CDR3 size: 15 residues. Looked up from germline, CDR1 is LGHDT and CDR2 is YNNKEL (reference sequence). CDR3 sequence: CASSLGQGANYGYTF. As DNA, the CDR3 is TGTGCCAGCAGCCTGGGACAGGGTGCCAACTATGGCTACACCTTC.

The chain uses TRBV5-1 and TRBJ1-1; 8 nucleotides agree with TRBD1. Germline loops: CDR1 SGHRS, CDR2 YFSETQ. The CDR3 sequence is 15 residues long. V shed 7 bases, J shed 1 base, and the junction held 9 bases outside the gene matches. The CDR3 is CASGSPDRGNTEAFF. Written as DNA, the CDR3 is TGCGCCAGCGGAAGCCCCGACAGGGGGAACACTGAAGCTTTCTTT.

J is TRBJ1-1 and V is TRBV30; tentatively, D is TRBD1 (6 bases). Trimming cost V 2 bases and J 3 bases, with 13 bases left between them. The germline V gene has CDR1 GTSNPN and CDR2 SVGIG (reference sequence). This CDR3 region has 14 residues. CDR3 in DNA: TGTGCCTGGAGTAAGACAGGAATACACACTGAAGCTTTCTTT. Residues: CAWSKTGIHTEAFF.

The V call is TRBV5-1, the J call TRBJ2-3, with 7 bases matching TRBD1. The V gene end was trimmed by 6 bases and the J gene end by 2 bases; junction bases not matched to a gene: 6. This CDR3 region has 14 residues. Germline CDR1 SGHRS, CDR2 YFSETQ. This CDR3 reads CASKTGTVTDTQYF. The CDR3 region has the DNA TGCGCCAGCAAAACGGGGACAGTCACAGATACGCAGTATTTT.

This clone has a single count. This sequence joins TRBV5-5 and TRBJ2-3; weak D call: TRBD2 (7 bases). V was cut by 4 bases and J by 8 bases, with 26 bases left in between. The germline gives CDR1 SGHKS, CDR2 YYEKEE (reference sequence). This CDR3 spans 17 amino acids. CDR3 sequence (DNA): TGTGCCAGCAGCGGGGGGCTGACTAGCTCCCTTGGGGGTACGCAGTATTTT. Amino acids: CASSGGLTSSLGGTQYF.

The chain couples TRBV4-2 to TRBJ1-1, with TRBD1 matching over 9 bases. Germline lookup yields CDR1 LGHNA and CDR2 YNFKEQ. V shed 3 bases, J shed 2 bases, and the junction held 10 bases outside the gene matches. The CDR3 is made up of 17 amino acids. The CDR3 sequence is CASSQNPHRGLNTEAFF. As DNA, the CDR3 is TGTGCCAGCAGCCAGAATCCTCACAGGGGGCTTAACACTGAAGCTTTCTTT.

This clone was seen a single time. The genes are TRBV10-1 and TRBJ2-3, with 10 nucleotides matching TRBD2. The germline CDR1 and CDR2 sequences are WNHNN and SYGVQD (reference sequence). The V and J ends lost 3 bases and 2 bases, in that order; junction bases with no gene match: 5. CDR3 length equals 16 residues. CDR3 amino acids: CASSDQLAGDTDTQYF. In DNA, the CDR3 is TGCGCCAGCAGTGACCAGCTAGCGGGGGACACAGATACGCAGTATTTT.

The rearrangement links TRBV11-2 to TRBJ1-3; 7 bases match TRBD1. Germline assignment: CDR1 SGHAT and CDR2 FQNNGV. V gave up 5 bases and J gave up 4 bases; unmatched junction bases: 11. This CDR3 region has 16 residues. CDR3 in amino acids: CASSPREGGTGNTIYF. The CDR3 nucleotides are TGTGCCAGCAGCCCACGGGAAGGGGGCACGGGAAACACCATATATTTT.

This clone has only one observation. The chain recombines TRBV19 with TRBJ2-4; 7 bases map to TRBD2. V was pared by 4 bases and J by 6 bases, with 9 bases of the junction left unmatched. Per the germline V gene, CDR1 is LNHDA and CDR2 is SQIVND (reference sequence). This CDR3 has 15 residues. Written as DNA, the CDR3 is TGTGCCAGTAGTACCAACGGACTAGGCCTAAACATTCAGTACTTC. This codes for CASSTNGLGLNIQYF.

The rearrangement uses TRBV3-1 (or the pseudogene TRBV3-2) and TRBJ1-2, with 12 nucleotides matching TRBD1. The CDR3 covers 17 residues. Germline V gene data show CDR1 as LGHDT and CDR2 as YNNKEL (reference sequence). V was pared by 5 bases and J by 4 bases, with 11 bases of the junction left unmatched. The CDR3 DNA is TGTGCCAGCAGCGCAGCCGGGACAGGGGGCGCCGGCTATGGCTACACCTTC. It encodes CASSAAGTGGAGYGYTF.

This clone has a count of ten or more. CDR3 sequence reads: CASSPPAGQNTEAFF. CDR3 bases: TGTGCCAGCTCACCACCGGCAGGACAAAACACTGAAGCTTTCTTT. This chain joins TRBV18 and TRBJ1-1; the D gene is possibly TRBD1 (5 bases). V was pared by 0 bases and J by 2 bases, with 10 bases between. Germline CDR1 reads KGHSH; CDR2 reads LQKENI. The CDR3 is made up of 15 amino acids.

The V gene is TRBV5-4, the J gene TRBJ2-2, with TRBD1 matching 9 bases. This CDR3 is 17 amino acids long. J was trimmed by 0 bases and V by 0 bases; bases with no gene match: 3. Germline CDR1 SGHNT, CDR2 YYREEE (reference sequence). CDR3: CASSLGGQGPNTGELFF. For the CDR3, the DNA is TGTGCCAGCAGCTTGGGGGGACAGGGACCGAACACCGGGGAGCTGTTTTTT.

This chain links TRBV4-1 with TRBJ1-2; D gene uncertain. V was trimmed by 4 bases and J by 7 bases, leaving 16 bases between them. CDR1 and CDR2 (germline): MGHRA, YSYEKL. The CDR3 contains 14 residues. The CDR3 sequence is CASSPTTYGRGYTF. As DNA, the CDR3 is TGCGCCAGCAGCCCGACAACCTACGGCCGTGGCTACACCTTC.

This sequence joins TRBV6-4 and TRBJ1-2, with TRBD1 as a possible D gene (6 bases). Germline V gene lookup returns CDR1 MRHNA and CDR2 SNTAGT. The ends were cut back, 4 bases at V and 2 bases at J, with 8 bases in the middle. The CDR3 runs 13 residues. The CDR3 sequence: CASSGGQNYGYTF. Written as DNA, the CDR3 is TGTGCCAGCAGTGGTGGACAGAACTATGGCTACACCTTC.

V and J are TRBV9 and TRBJ2-6, with 7 bases fitting TRBD1. The CDR3 loop spans 14 amino acids. Trimming cost V 4 bases and J 9 bases; bases outside gene matches: 7. Germline-derived CDR1 and CDR2 are SGDLS and YYNGEE. CDR3: CASSFSGTVNVLTF. In DNA, the CDR3 is TGTGCCAGCAGCTTCTCCGGGACAGTCAACGTCCTGACTTTC.

The chain links TRBV12-2 to TRBJ1-6; the D call of TRBD1 is as the table states it, not checked on the DNA. TRBV12-2 is tagged as a pseudogene. CDR3 length: 17 amino acids. CDR3: CASRCPDRVVFNSPLHF. The DNA of the CDR3 is TGTGCAAGTCGCTGCCCGGACAGGGTAGTTTTTAATTCACCCCTCCACTTT.

The V call is TRBV5-1, the J call TRBJ1-3, with a weak D call TRBD1 (5 bases). Germline V gives CDR1 SGHRS, CDR2 YFSETQ. Trimming removed 0 bases from V and 0 bases from J, with 10 bases in between. The CDR3 has 16 amino acids. Here the CDR3 DNA reads TGCGCCAGCAGCTTGGAGGGGAGGAACTCTGGAAACACCATATATTTT. Translating it yields CASSLEGRNSGNTIYF.

This clone appeared a few times. This sequence joins TRBV5-6 and TRBJ1-6, with 9 bases lining up with TRBD1. V gave up 1 base and J gave up 13 bases; unmatched junction bases: 9. Per the germline V gene, CDR1 is SGHDT and CDR2 is YYEEEE. This CDR3 region has 15 residues. For the CDR3, the DNA is TGTGCCAGCAGCTTGTGGACAGGGGTTTTTAGGCCCCTCCACTTT. It specifies CASSLWTGVFRPLHF.

The sample holds one count of this clone. The chain uses TRBV19 and TRBJ1-2; D gene unclear. Trimming took 7 bases from V and 3 from J, leaving 15 bases between them. Germline-derived CDR1 and CDR2 are LNHDA and SQIVND (reference sequence). The CDR3 totals 14 residues. In DNA, the CDR3 is TGTGCCAGTACTAGATCTTCCGGGGACTATGGCTACACCTTC. Translation gives CASTRSSGDYGYTF.

The chain is built from TRBV10-2 and TRBJ2-7; the D gene is possibly TRBD1 (6 bases). CDR1 is WSHSY and CDR2 is SAAADI in the germline V gene. Trimming pared 0 bases from V and 8 bases from J, leaving 17 bases between. The CDR3 is 15 amino acids. CDR3 DNA sequence: TGCGCCAGCAGTGAGTCGAGGGGGACCCCAAACCAGCAGTACGTC. Amino acid sequence: CASSESRGTPNQQYV.

The rearrangement links TRBV7-2 to TRBJ1-2; TRBD1 is a possible D gene (5 bases). CDR1 and CDR2 (germline): SGHTA, FQGNSA. V was pared by 1 base and J by 3 bases, with 12 bases between. CDR3 length: 15 residues. CDR3 sequence (DNA): TGTGCCAGCAGCTTAGGGGGGGGAGGAGACTATGGCTACACCTTC. It is translated as CASSLGGGGDYGYTF. The full variable domain, its missing parts supplied by reference TRBV7-2 and TRBJ1-2, is GAGVSQSPSNKVTEKGKDVELRCDPISGHTALYWYRQSLGQGLEFLIYFQGNSAPDKSGLPSDRFSAERTGGSVSTLTIQRTQQEDSAVYLCASSLGGGGDYGYTFGSGTRLTVV.

The V gene is TRBV5-5, the J gene TRBJ2-3; 8 nucleotides line up with TRBD2. The V and J ends lost 4 bases and 5 bases, in that order; junction bases with no gene match: 9. Germline assignment: CDR1 SGHKS and CDR2 YYEKEE (reference sequence). This CDR3 comprises 15 residues. CDR3 loop: CASSRLASTIDTQYF. Here the CDR3 DNA reads TGTGCCAGCAGCCGACTAGCGAGTACGATAGATACGCAGTATTTT. Drawing the rest from reference TRBV5-5 and TRBJ2-3, the complete variable domain is DAGVTQSPTHLIKTRGQQVTLRCSPISGHKSVSWYQQVLGQGPQFIFQYYEKEERGRGNFPDRFSARQFPNYSSELNVNALLLGDSALYLCASSRLASTIDTQYFGPGTRLTVL.

The chain links TRBV5-1 to TRBJ2-3; D is ambiguous. The germline CDR1 and CDR2 sequences are SGHRS and YFSETQ. The CDR3 is made up of 14 amino acids. V shed 0 bases and J shed 2 bases, with 7 bases lying between them. The CDR3 DNA is TGCGCCAGCAGCTTGGCCCCTACCACAGATACGCAGTATTTT. The encoded protein is CASSLAPTTDTQYF.

This chain uses TRBV15 with TRBJ2-1; a weak D match, TRBD2 (6 bases). The V end was cut by 4 bases, the J end by 1 base, with 11 bases between. The length of the CDR3 is 15 residues. The germline CDR1 and CDR2 sequences are LNHNV and YYDKDF (reference sequence). CDR3 loop: CATSNGGRSYNEQFF. CDR3 nucleotides: TGTGCCACCAGCAACGGGGGTAGGTCCTACAATGAGCAGTTCTTC.

This chain uses TRBV15 with TRBJ1-5, with 8 bases fitting TRBD1. Germline V gene data show CDR1 as LNHNV and CDR2 as YYDKDF (reference sequence). V lost 3 bases and J lost 1; bases outside the gene matches: 2. The CDR3 totals 15 residues. CDR3 amino acids: CATSSHRGSNQPQHF. Here the CDR3 DNA reads TGTGCCACCAGCAGCCACAGGGGGAGCAATCAGCCCCAGCATTTT. The complete variable domain, with remaining parts taken from reference TRBV15 and TRBJ1-5, reads DAMVIQNPRYQVTQFGKPVTLSCSQTLNHNVMYWYQQKSSQAPKLLFHYYDKDFNNEADTPDNFQSRRPNTSFCFLDIRSPGLGDTAMYLCATSSHRGSNQPQHFGDGTRLSIL.